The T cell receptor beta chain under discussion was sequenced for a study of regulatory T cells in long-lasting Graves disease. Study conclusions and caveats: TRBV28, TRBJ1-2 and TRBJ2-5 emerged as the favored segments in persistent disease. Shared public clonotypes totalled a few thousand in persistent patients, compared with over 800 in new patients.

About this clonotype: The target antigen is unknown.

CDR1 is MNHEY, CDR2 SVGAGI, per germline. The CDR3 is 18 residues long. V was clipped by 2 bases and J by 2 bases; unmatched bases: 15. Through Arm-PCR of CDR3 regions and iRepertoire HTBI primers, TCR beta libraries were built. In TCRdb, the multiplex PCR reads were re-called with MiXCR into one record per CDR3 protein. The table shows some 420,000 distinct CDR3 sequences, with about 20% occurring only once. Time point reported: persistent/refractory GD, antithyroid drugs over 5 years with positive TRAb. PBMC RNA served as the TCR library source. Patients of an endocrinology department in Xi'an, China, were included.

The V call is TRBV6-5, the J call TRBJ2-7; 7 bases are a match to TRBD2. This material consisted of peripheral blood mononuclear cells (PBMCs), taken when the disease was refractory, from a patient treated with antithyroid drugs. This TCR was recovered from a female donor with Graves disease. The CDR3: CASSYLPKTAGLTYEQYF. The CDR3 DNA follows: TGTGCCAGCAGTTACCTACCTAAGACAGCGGGACTAACCTACGAGCAGTACTTC.